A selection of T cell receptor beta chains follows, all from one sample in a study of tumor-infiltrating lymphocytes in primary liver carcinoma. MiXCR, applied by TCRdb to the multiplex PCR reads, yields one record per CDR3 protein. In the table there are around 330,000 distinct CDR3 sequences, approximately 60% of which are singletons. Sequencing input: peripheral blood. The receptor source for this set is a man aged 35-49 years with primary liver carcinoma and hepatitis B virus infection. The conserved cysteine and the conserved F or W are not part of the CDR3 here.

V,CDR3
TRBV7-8,ASSLVGRGQITSGANVLT
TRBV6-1,ASNRGGVSHNEQF
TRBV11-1,ASRGIEPRTGINTEAF
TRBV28,ASSLRREQF
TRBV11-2,ASSDQGRQETQY
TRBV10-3,AIGTSGMGTGELF
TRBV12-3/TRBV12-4,ASSFGDSNQPQH
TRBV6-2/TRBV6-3,ASSVGLAGYEQF
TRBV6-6,ARSSVTRPYEQY
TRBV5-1,ASSLNVENYGYT
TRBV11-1,ASSRNDGDTQY
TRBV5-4,ASSSQTSGWAFEQF
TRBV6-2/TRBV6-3,ASSYGTNSYYQQF
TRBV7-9,ASSLTARTDTQY
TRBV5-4,ASSLKGHMNTGELF
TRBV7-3,ASSLMGTRDTQY
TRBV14,ASSLTDTHY
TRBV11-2,ASRAYEGADSPLH
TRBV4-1,ASSQDAAGGPWNEQF